A selection of T cell receptor beta chains follows, all from one sample in a study of identical twins. Using its own MiXCR run on the 5' RACE reads, TCRdb lists one record per CDR3 protein. The sample carries around 1.7 million distinct CDR3 sequences, 32% recorded once. Input material: cord blood. These receptors all come from a newborn girl in good health. Both conserved end residues are part of each CDR3. D genes are given only for firm matches. Clone size is given for some rows only: seen once, a few or many times, or a class if the clone is expanded.

j_gene	v_gene	d_gene	abundance	CDR3aa	CDR3nt
TRBJ2-3	TRBV5-1	NA	NA	CASSRGPETDTQYF	TGCGCCAGCAGCAGGGGACCTGAGACAGATACGCAGTATTTT
TRBJ1-5	TRBV21-1	NA	NA	CASSSRHYSNQPQHF	TGTGCCAGCAGCTCCCGACATTATAGCAATCAGCCCCAGCATTTT
TRBJ1-2	TRBV7-9	NA	NA	CASSFLEYGYTF	TGTGCCAGCAGCTTTTTGGAGTATGGCTACACCTTC
TRBJ2-1	TRBV4-2	TRBD2	NA	CACSHPSGGNNEQFF	TGTGCCTGCAGCCATCCTAGCGGGGGGAACAATGAGCAGTTCTTC
TRBJ1-2	TRBV16	NA	few	CASSQSDTTYGYTF	TGTGCCAGCAGCCAATCGGACACTACCTATGGCTACACCTTC
TRBJ2-3	TRBV28	NA	NA	CASSAGQTDTQYF	TGTGCCAGCAGCGCAGGGCAGACAGATACGCAGTATTTT
TRBJ1-2	TRBV7-2	NA	few	CASSLALAGSGYTF	TGTGCCAGCAGCTTAGCTTTAGCAGGGTCTGGCTACACCTTC
TRBJ2-3	TRBV4-2	NA	few	CASSQDLEGWDTDTQYF	TGTGCCAGCAGCCAAGATCTGGAGGGGTGGGACACAGATACGCAGTATTTT
TRBJ1-2	TRBV30	NA	NA	CAWSVNSQVNYGYTF	TGTGCCTGGAGTGTAAATTCCCAGGTTAACTATGGCTACACCTTC
TRBJ2-3	TRBV7-2	NA	NA	CASRVKGLAGTSTDTQYF	TGTGCCAGCAGGGTTAAGGGGCTGGCGGGAACTAGCACAGATACGCAGTATTTT
TRBJ2-4	TRBV20-1	TRBD2	NA	CSSSLAGVNIQYF	TGCAGTTCTTCTTTAGCGGGGGTAAACATTCAGTACTTC
TRBJ1-2	TRBV20-1	NA	many	CSARDPDNYGYTF	TGCAGTGCTAGAGATCCGGACAACTATGGCTACACCTTC
TRBJ2-7	TRBV20-1	TRBD2	NA	CSAKGGGLIYEQYF	TGCAGTGCCAAGGGCGGGGGATTAATCTACGAGCAGTACTTC
TRBJ2-1	TRBV11-2	TRBD2	many	CASSPLAGTYNEQFF	TGTGCCAGCAGCCCCTTAGCGGGAACCTACAATGAGCAGTTCTTC
TRBJ2-7	TRBV27	TRBD1	NA	CASSLGTALYEQYF	TGTGCCAGCAGTTTAGGGACAGCCCTCTACGAGCAGTACTTC
TRBJ2-3	TRBV20-1	TRBD2	few	CSASLAGSADTQYF	TGCAGTGCTTCTTTAGCGGGGAGTGCAGATACGCAGTATTTT
TRBJ1-2	TRBV6-1	NA	NA	CASTLLLTGRVDYGYTF	TGTGCCAGCACCCTACTCCTGACAGGCCGGGTAGACTATGGCTACACCTTC
TRBJ2-3	TRBV19	NA	few	CASSIQGTHTDTQYF	TGTGCCAGTAGTATTCAGGGCACACACACAGATACGCAGTATTTT
TRBJ1-2	TRBV7-6	NA	few	CASSLAHKRTNYGYTF	TGTGCCAGCAGCTTAGCGCACAAACGTACTAACTATGGCTACACCTTC
TRBJ1-2	TRBV4-1	NA	NA	CASSQVADNGYTF	TGCGCCAGCAGCCAAGTAGCGGACAATGGCTACACCTTC
TRBJ2-5	TRBV29-1	NA	NA	CSASGPTGETQYF	TGCAGCGCATCGGGACCTACGGGGGAGACCCAGTACTTC
TRBJ2-7	TRBV11-1	NA	few	CASSLALQGGSYEQYF	TGTGCCAGCAGCTTAGCGCTACAGGGTGGATCCTACGAGCAGTACTTC
TRBJ2-7	TRBV20-1	NA	NA	CSADSAYEQYF	TGCAGTGCGGACTCAGCCTACGAGCAGTACTTC
TRBJ1-5	TRBV30	NA	few	CAWSQDSNQPQHF	TGTGCCTGGAGTCAGGATAGCAATCAGCCCCAGCATTTT
TRBJ2-5	TRBV10-3	NA	NA	CAINPAREETQYF	TGTGCCATCAACCCAGCCAGAGAGGAGACCCAGTACTTC
TRBJ1-5	TRBV20-1	NA	NA	CSASSVNQPQHF	TGCAGTGCTAGCTCAGTCAATCAGCCCCAGCATTTT
TRBJ1-1	TRBV6-1	NA	NA	CASRYRVPEAFF	TGTGCCAGCAGGTACCGGGTCCCTGAAGCTTTCTTT
TRBJ1-1	TRBV6-6	NA	NA	CASSPPVTVNTEAFF	TGTGCCAGCAGCCCTCCCGTGACGGTGAACACTGAAGCTTTCTTT
TRBJ2-5	TRBV6-9	TRBD2	NA	CASSYSPGLVPKETQYF	TGTGCCAGCAGTTATTCACCGGGACTAGTGCCTAAAGAGACCCAGTACTTC
TRBJ2-7	TRBV20-1	TRBD1	many	CSASRGIYEQYF	TGCAGTGCTAGCAGGGGGATCTACGAGCAGTACTTC
TRBJ1-2	TRBV5-1	NA	NA	CASSLEAGRHGYTF	TGCGCCAGCAGCTTGGAGGCAGGGCGACATGGCTACACCTTC
TRBJ1-4	TRBV27	NA	NA	CATSRRRNEKLFF	TGTGCCACCTCTAGGAGGAGGAATGAAAAACTGTTTTTT
TRBJ2-7	TRBV28	TRBD2	few	CASSLGPSGRVYEQYF	TGTGCCAGCAGTTTAGGTCCCAGCGGGAGGGTCTACGAGCAGTACTTC
TRBJ1-2	TRBV7-2	TRBD1	few	CASSLARGGGGYTF	TGTGCCAGCAGCTTAGCTCGAGGGGGCGGGGGCTACACCTTC
TRBJ2-1	TRBV30	TRBD1	NA	CAWDRQGLYNEQFF	TGTGCCTGGGACCGACAGGGCCTATACAATGAGCAGTTCTTC
TRBJ1-2	TRBV3-1	NA	NA	CASSQVTGYGYTF	TGTGCCAGCAGCCAAGTTACGGGCTATGGCTACACCTTC
TRBJ1-6	TRBV9	NA	NA	CASSVDPGTANSPLHF	TGTGCCAGCAGCGTGGATCCCGGGACGGCTAATTCACCCCTCCACTTT
TRBJ2-7	TRBV20-1	NA	few	CSARAPDRHEQYF	TGCAGTGCTAGAGCACCCGACCGACACGAGCAGTACTTC
TRBJ2-7	TRBV12-5	TRBD2	NA	CASGSGGHEQYF	TGTGCTAGTGGTAGCGGGGGACACGAGCAGTACTTC
TRBJ2-3	TRBV20-1	TRBD2	NA	CSASRIGLAGVTDTQYF	TGCAGTGCTAGCAGAATCGGACTAGCGGGGGTCACAGATACGCAGTATTTT
TRBJ2-5	TRBV28	NA	few	CASSLDLATQETQYF	TGTGCCAGCAGTTTAGATTTGGCCACACAAGAGACCCAGTACTTC
TRBJ2-1	TRBV6-5	TRBD2	few	CASSYSDGRATEQFF	TGTGCCAGCAGTTACTCTGACGGGAGGGCCACGGAGCAGTTCTTC
TRBJ1-6	TRBV6-6	NA	once	CASSYRARPSGSPLHF	TGTGCCAGCAGTTATCGAGCGCGACCCAGTGGGTCACCCCTCCACTTT
TRBJ2-5	TRBV12-5	NA	few	CASGPSLDGTQYF	TGTGCTAGTGGTCCCTCTTTGGATGGGACCCAGTACTTC
TRBJ2-1	TRBV3-1	NA	once	CASSQVASGSSYNEHFF	NA
TRBJ1-1	TRBV20-1	NA	few	CSARRPRGNTEAFF	TGCAGTGCTAGACGCCCAAGGGGGAACACTGAAGCTTTCTTT
TRBJ1-2	TRBV6-1	NA	few	CASSVRLDSYYGYTF	TGTGCCAGCAGTGTTCGATTGGACAGCTACTATGGCTACACCTTC
TRBJ2-1	TRBV3-1	NA	NA	CASSQAGHREGKFF	TGTGCCAGCAGCCAAGCGGGGCACAGGGAGGGGAAGTTCTTC
TRBJ2-2	TRBV24-1	TRBD2	few	CATSGKSGSQYTGELFF	TGTGCCACCAGTGGCAAGAGCGGGAGTCAATACACCGGGGAGCTGTTTTTT
TRBJ1-2	TRBV28	TRBD1	NA	CASSLSTGANYGYTF	TGTGCCAGCAGTTTATCGACAGGGGCTAACTATGGCTACACCTTC
TRBJ2-3	TRBV2	NA	NA	CASSERQTLRTDTQYF	TGTGCCAGCAGCGAAAGACAGACTCTCCGCACAGATACGCAGTATTTT
TRBJ2-4	TRBV20-1	TRBD2	few	CSARDRLAGEAKNIQYF	TGCAGTGCTAGAGATCGACTAGCGGGCGAAGCCAAAAACATTCAGTACTTC
TRBJ2-7	TRBV20-1	TRBD2	NA	CSAPQSGGSYEQYF	TGCAGTGCTCCCCAAAGCGGGGGTTCCTACGAGCAGTACTTC
TRBJ2-7	TRBV7-9	NA	few	CASSFEQLYEQYF	TGTGCCAGCAGCTTCGAGCAGCTCTACGAGCAGTACTTC
TRBJ2-3	TRBV9	NA	few	CASSVLRPTDTQYF	TGTGCCAGCAGCGTACTCCGACCCACAGATACGCAGTATTTT
TRBJ1-1	TRBV10-3	NA	NA	CAISEGYDTEAFF	TGTGCCATCAGTGAGGGGTACGACACTGAAGCTTTCTTT
TRBJ2-7	TRBV6-5	NA	many	CASSYDSLSSYEQYF	TGTGCCAGCAGTTACGACTCCCTAAGCTCCTACGAGCAGTACTTC
TRBJ2-3	TRBV20-1	TRBD1	NA	CSARAGTGGRDTQYF	TGCAGTGCTAGGGCTGGGACAGGGGGCAGGGATACGCAGTATTTT
TRBJ1-1	TRBV6-1	NA	few	CASTIGGNTEAFF	TGTGCCAGCACTATAGGGGGGAACACTGAAGCTTTCTTT